This T cell receptor beta chain was retrieved from a study of OX40 agonist ivuxolimab in advanced cancers. Study overall: Patients received the agonistic anti-OX40 (CD134) antibody ivuxolimab.

This clone was detected once. The antigen remains unidentified. TCRdb keeps only in-frame clones here, not all; method: immunoSEQ multiplex PCR. The table lists about 110,000 clones, 75% to 95% of them singletons. Study-wide findings and caveats: Both CD4+ and CD8+ T cell populations in blood had undergone clonal expansion by week 6 at 0.1 to 3.0 mg/kg. Nonresponders included some who also had low normalized T-cell clonal expansion.

This CDR3 is built from 13 residues. Germline CDR1 reads SGHRS; CDR2 reads YFSETQ. Trimming pared 2 bases from V and 5 bases from J, leaving 11 bases between. J is TRBJ2-7 and V is TRBV5-1; the D is unclear. This TCR derives from an adult with an advanced solid tumor such as melanoma, head and neck, liver or kidney cancer. The input for sequencing was CD4+ or CD8+ T cells sorted from blood, taken in a trial of the OX40 agonist ivuxolimab. The CDR3 protein is CASSLEMANEQYF. The CDR3 nucleotides read TGCGCCAGCAGCTTAGAAATGGCCAACGAGCAGTACTTC.